Listed below are T cell receptor beta chains from one sample, sequenced in a study of T cell responses to AZD1222 COVID-19 vaccine. The assay was immunoSEQ multiplex PCR, and TCRdb's table has in-frame clones only and misses some. The table lists some 140,000 clones, 93% of them singletons. Sequenced here: peripheral blood, sampled on day 0 of AZD1222 vaccination. Source of these receptors: an adult in good health. The CDR3 runs from the conserved cysteine through the conserved F or W. The D gene is left open where the match is weak. Expanded clones get a size class; other rows say once, few or many, or leave the size out.

clone_size d_call j_call v_call cdr3_nt cdr3_aa
NA NA TRBJ2-1 TRBV5-4 TGTGCCAGCAGCAGTAGCGGCCCGAAGGGCAATGAGCAGTTCTTC CASSSSGPKGNEQFF
NA NA TRBJ1-1 TRBV9 TGTGCCAGCGGCGTGAACACTGAAGCTTTCTTT CASGVNTEAFF
NA NA TRBJ1-1 TRBV28 TGTGCCAGCAGGAGGCCCACTCAAAACACTGAAGCTTTCTTT CASRRPTQNTEAFF
NA TRBD1 TRBJ2-7 TRBV3-1/TRBV3-2 TGTGCCAGCAGCCTTGGGACAGGGTCCTACGAGCAGTACTTC CASSLGTGSYEQYF
NA TRBD2 TRBJ2-1 TRBV2 TGTGCCACCCGAGCCGGGACTACCTACAATGAGCAGTTCTTC CATRAGTTYNEQFF
NA NA TRBJ2-1 TRBV14 TGTGCCAGCAGCCCGGGACTCCTCTACAATGAGCAGTTCTTC CASSPGLLYNEQFF
once TRBD2 TRBJ2-5 TRBV28 TGTGCCAGCAGTTTACTCGGGACTAGCGGGCCAAAAGAGACCCAGTACTTC CASSLLGTSGPKETQYF
NA NA TRBJ2-6 TRBV7-9 TGTGCCAGCAGCTCACGTAGCGTGAGCTCTGGGGCCAACGTCCTGACTTTC CASSSRSVSSGANVLTF
once NA TRBJ1-3 TRBV7-9 TGTGCCAGCAGCTTAGCTCTGGGCCTCTCTGGAAACACCATATATTTT CASSLALGLSGNTIYF
NA NA TRBJ2-7 TRBV20-1 TGCAGAGCCGCTGAGGGCGACGAGCAGTACTTC CRAAEGDEQYF
NA NA TRBJ1-1 TRBV28 TGTGCCAGCAGTGACCCCGGGCAAGCTTTCTTT CASSDPGQAFF
NA NA TRBJ1-6 TRBV27 TGTGCCAGCAGTTTTTCCGGGGGCAATTCACCCCTCCACTTT CASSFSGGNSPLHF
NA TRBD1 TRBJ1-2 TRBV28 TGTGCCAGCAGACGGGACAGGGCCGGAGGCTACACCTTC CASRRDRAGGYTF
NA TRBD1 TRBJ2-3 TRBV5-6 TGTGCCAGCAGCTTGGAAGGCAGGGGGCTGGCAGATACGCAGTATTTT CASSLEGRGLADTQYF
NA NA TRBJ1-4 TRBV5-8 TGTGCCAGCAGCCCGAGGGAGGGCATGAATGAAAAACTGTTTTTT CASSPREGMNEKLFF
NA NA TRBJ1-6 TRBV7-2 TGTGCCAGCAGCCAACTTAGCTCCTATAATTCACCCCTCCACTTT CASSQLSSYNSPLHF
once TRBD2 TRBJ2-5 TRBV7-9 TGTGCCAGCAGCTCCCGGGACGGGGGGAGTGAGACCCAGTACTTC CASSSRDGGSETQYF
NA NA TRBJ2-1 TRBV29-1 TGCAGCGGTGAAACCTCCCTGGGGCAGCAGTTCTTC CSGETSLGQQFF
once TRBD1 TRBJ1-4 TRBV19 TGTGCCAGTAGTTTCGGACAGGGAGGAACTGAAAAACTGTTTTTT CASSFGQGGTEKLFF
NA TRBD1 TRBJ1-1 TRBV5-1 TGCGCCAGCAGCTTCGGGACAGGCAACACTGAAGCTTTCTTT CASSFGTGNTEAFF
NA NA TRBJ2-7 TRBV18 TGTGCCAGCTCACCTCAGGCGGACGAGCAGTACTTC CASSPQADEQYF
NA NA TRBJ2-2 TRBV18 TGTGCCAGCTCACCCCTCCGGGTGGGAGCGCAGAACACCGGGGAGCTGTTTTTT CASSPLRVGAQNTGELFF
NA NA TRBJ2-5 TRBV28 TGTGCCAGCAGTCGTATTATTTCCCTCCAAGAGACCCAGTACTTC CASSRIISLQETQYF
NA NA TRBJ1-3 TRBV30 TGTGCCTGGAGAATGGCAGGGTCCTTGTCCTCCTCTGGAAACACCATATATTTT CAWRMAGSLSSSGNTIYF
NA NA TRBJ2-5 TRBV9 TGTGCCAGCAGCCCCGAGACTGCGAAAGGGGGGACCCAGTACTTC CASSPETAKGGTQYF
NA TRBD1 TRBJ2-1 TRBV6-5 TGTGCCGGAGGGACAGGGGTAAAGGATGAGCAGTTCTTC CAGGTGVKDEQFF
NA NA TRBJ1-1 TRBV19 TGTGCCAGTAGTATAGTTCCAGGGAGCACTGAAGCTTTCTTT CASSIVPGSTEAFF
once NA TRBJ2-3 TRBV9 TGTGCCAGCAGCCTGGCAAGCGGACGCACAGATACGCAGTATTTT CASSLASGRTDTQYF
NA NA TRBJ2-1 TRBV5-4 TGTGCCAGCAGCTCCTTCGGGAAGAACAATGAGCAGTTCTTC CASSSFGKNNEQFF
NA NA TRBJ2-2 TRBV9 TGTGCCAGCAGCGTAGATAATAGTTGGGGCGGGGAGCTGTTTTTT CASSVDNSWGGELFF
NA NA TRBJ1-1 TRBV19 TGTGCCAGTAGGCCTGGGGTACAGGGCCTGGGAGCTTTCTTT CASRPGVQGLGAFF
NA NA TRBJ2-2 TRBV29-1 TGCAGCGTCCGTCCGGGCACTGGAGGTGGGGAGCTGTTTTTT CSVRPGTGGGELFF
NA NA TRBJ1-2 TRBV19 TGTGCCAGTAGTGCATCAAAGGGACGGCGGCAAGGCTACACCTTC CASSASKGRRQGYTF
NA TRBD2 TRBJ2-7 TRBV6-5 TGTGCCAGCACTCCCCTTAGCGGGGTATCCTACGAGCAGTACTTC CASTPLSGVSYEQYF
NA TRBD1 TRBJ1-4 TRBV6-5 TGTGCCAGCGGGACAGGGCCTAATGAAAAACTGTTTTTT CASGTGPNEKLFF
once TRBD1 TRBJ2-6 TRBV7-2 TGTGCCAGCACCCTGGACAGGGGCTTAGGCTCTGGGGCCAACGTCCTGACTTTC CASTLDRGLGSGANVLTF
NA NA TRBJ1-5 TRBV5-1 TGCGCCAGCAGCTTGCTCGGCGGGGGAGATCAGCCCCAGCATTTT CASSLLGGGDQPQHF
NA NA TRBJ1-1 TRBV10-3 TGTGCCATCAGAAACCAGGGACTAATCGGAAACACTGAAGCTTTCTTT CAIRNQGLIGNTEAFF
NA NA TRBJ2-7 TRBV7-9 TGTGCCAGCAGCTTAGATGGTCTCCTCTCCGGCGAGCAGTACTTC CASSLDGLLSGEQYF
NA NA TRBJ1-1 TRBV28 TGTGCCAGCAGTTTTAGTGTGAACACTGAAGCTTTCTTT CASSFSVNTEAFF
NA NA TRBJ1-4 TRBV20-1 TGCAGTGCTAGTAGGGGACACTCTGCAACTAATGAAAAACTGTTTTTT CSASRGHSATNEKLFF
NA TRBD1 TRBJ1-1 TRBV6-5 TGTGCCAGCACCAAACAGGGGGTGAGGACTGAAGCTTTCTTT CASTKQGVRTEAFF
NA TRBD2 TRBJ2-1 TRBV19 TGTGCCAGTAGCCAGCTAGCGGGAGTCCACAATGAGCAGTTCTTC CASSQLAGVHNEQFF
NA TRBD1 TRBJ1-2 TRBV7-9 TGTGCCAGCAGCCCCTACGACAGGGTCCATGGCTACACCTTC CASSPYDRVHGYTF
NA TRBD1 TRBJ1-5 TRBV7-8 TGTGCCAGCAGCTTAGCAGGGGACAGGTGGGAGCCCCAGCATTTT CASSLAGDRWEPQHF
once TRBD1 TRBJ1-2 TRBV7-2 TGTGCCAGCAGCTCGTACAGGGGGCTAGACTATGGCTACACCTTC CASSSYRGLDYGYTF
NA NA TRBJ2-7 TRBV14 TGTGCCAGCAGCCAAGCTTTGGGCGGTGAGCAGTACTTC CASSQALGGEQYF
NA TRBD1 TRBJ1-2 TRBV10-3 TGTGCCATCAGTGAAGGACAGGGTGCTTATGGCTACACCTTC CAISEGQGAYGYTF
NA TRBD1 TRBJ1-4 TRBV25-1 TGTGCCAGCAGAAGACAGGGGGCTGGGGAAAAACTGTTTTTT CASRRQGAGEKLFF
NA NA TRBJ2-3 TRBV27 TGTGCCAGCATGAGAGACGTCGGGGATACGCAGTATTTT CASMRDVGDTQYF
NA TRBD1 TRBJ1-1 TRBV6-5 TGTGCCAGCAGACGGGACAGGGGTGCGAACACTGAAGCTTTCTTT CASRRDRGANTEAFF
once NA TRBJ2-1 TRBV7-3 TGTGCCAGCAGCTTACAATCTAGCGAGGTCTATGAGCAGTTCTTC CASSLQSSEVYEQFF
NA NA TRBJ1-6 TRBV5-1 TGCGCCAGCATCCGTAATTCACCCCTCCACTTT CASIRNSPLHF
NA NA TRBJ1-6 TRBV30 TGTGCCTGGAGTGAACAGGTCATCTCCTATAATTCACCCCTCCACTTT CAWSEQVISYNSPLHF